The entry below describes one T cell receptor beta chain. This record comes from a study of blood T cell repertoires in COVID-19. Libraries were prepared by immunoSEQ multiplex PCR; TCRdb keeps only in-frame clonotypes and omits some of them. The table has fewer than 45,000 clones, about 91% seen once. Sequences were obtained from peripheral blood. The receptor was isolated from a woman in her 30s in a cohort sampled during active COVID-19.

The CDR3 spells CASLEGGNTEAFF. CDR3 nucleotide sequence: TGTGCCAGCTTGGAAGGGGGCAACACTGAAGCTTTCTTT. The chain employs TRBV2 and TRBJ1-1; TRBD1 aligns across 7 bases. With V trimmed by 8 bases and J by 2 bases, 5 bases remained unmatched. CDR3 size: 13 residues. Germline values: CDR1 SNHLY, CDR2 FYNNEI.